A selection of T cell receptor beta chains follows, all from one sample in a study of tumor-infiltrating lymphocytes in primary liver carcinoma. TCRdb ran MiXCR on the multiplex PCR reads and lists one entry per CDR3 protein. The data hold 330,000 or so distinct CDR3 sequences, with roughly 61% observed a single time. Sequenced: peripheral blood. These receptors were taken from a middle-aged man with primary liver carcinoma and hepatitis B virus infection. CDR3s include the opening cysteine and the closing phenylalanine or tryptophan. A D gene is named only where the DNA matches it firmly. Clone size appears in some rows only: once, few, many, or a class for an expanded clone.

V gene	J gene	clone size	D gene	CDR3 DNA	CDR3 protein
TRBV20-1	TRBJ2-4	few	-	TGCAGTGCTAGTCCACTAGAAGGCGACATTCAGTACTTC	CSASPLEGDIQYF
TRBV29-1	TRBJ2-7	-	-	TGCAGCGTCGGAGTACAGTCCAACTTCTACGAGCAGTACTTC	CSVGVQSNFYEQYF
TRBV6-2/TRBV6-3	TRBJ2-7	-	TRBD2	TGTGCCAGCAGTTACTCGGCTCCCGGGGCGGGAGTAAGGGGTGAACAGTACTTC	CASSYSAPGAGVRGEQYF
TRBV29-1	TRBJ1-1	medium-sized	TRBD1	TGCAGCGCACGAACAGGGGCCACTGAAGCTTTCTTT	CSARTGATEAFF
TRBV11-3	TRBJ2-3	-	-	TGTGTCAGCAGCTCGAAGGGAGATACGCAGTATTTT	CVSSSKGDTQYF
TRBV6-6	TRBJ2-2	few	-	TGTGCCAGCAGTTCGTCCGGGACCCAGGGCACCGGGGAGCTGTTTTTT	CASSSSGTQGTGELFF
TRBV6-2/TRBV6-3	TRBJ2-1	many	-	TGTGCCAGCAGTTATACTAGCAAGTATGAGCAGTTCTTC	CASSYTSKYEQFF
TRBV10-3	TRBJ2-7	-	TRBD2	TGTGCCATCACATCTAGCGGGAGGGCCAGGGTCTACAAGCGGTACTTC	CAITSSGRARVYKRYF
TRBV6-1	TRBJ2-3	-	-	TGTGCCAGCATAGGTCTAACATGGTACCAAGATACGCAGTATTTT	CASIGLTWYQDTQYF
TRBV12-3/TRBV12-4	TRBJ2-4	many	-	TGTGCCAGCAGTTCAATTAGCGGAGGGAACATTCAGTACTTC	CASSSISGGNIQYF
TRBV5-1	TRBJ2-7	few	-	TGCGCCAGCAGCTTGGTCCCAGGGGTTCTTGGTGAGCAGTACTTC	CASSLVPGVLGEQYF
TRBV5-4	TRBJ2-1	many	-	TGTGCCAGCAGCTTTTTCTGGTCTCACAATGAGCAGTTCTTC	CASSFFWSHNEQFF
TRBV24-1	TRBJ1-1	-	-	TGTGCCACCGAGGCCTCAGGGGCTCGAAACACTGAAGCTTTCTTT	CATEASGARNTEAFF
TRBV5-4	TRBJ2-3	-	TRBD1	TGTGCCAGCAGCGTGACACCGGGACAGGGGGTCGCAGATACGCAGTATTTT	CASSVTPGQGVADTQYF
TRBV6-5	TRBJ2-6	-	-	TGTGCCGGCAGTTCGAGCTCAGGGGCCAACGTCCTGACTTTC	CAGSSSSGANVLTF
TRBV20-1	TRBJ2-7	-	TRBD2	TGCAGTGCTACAAACTCCGCGGGGGACGAGCAGTACTTC	CSATNSAGDEQYF
TRBV6-6	TRBJ1-2	many	TRBD1	TGTGCCAGCACCGATCCCGGGACAGGGGGTTATGGCTACACCTTC	CASTDPGTGGYGYTF
TRBV6-1	TRBJ1-5	many	TRBD1	TGTGCCAGCAGCCTCCGGACAGGGGGGGGCAATCAGCCCCAGCATTTT	CASSLRTGGGNQPQHF
TRBV4-2	TRBJ2-6	-	-	TGTGCCAGCAGCCAAGATGGGGCCAACGTCCTGACTTTC	CASSQDGANVLTF
TRBV10-3	TRBJ2-5	many	-	TGTGCCATCAGTGCGGCAGGGCTGGAGACCCAGTACTTC	CAISAAGLETQYF
TRBV29-1	TRBJ2-7	-	-	TGCAGCGCCCTCGGATCATCCTCCTACGAGCAGTACTTC	CSALGSSSYEQYF
TRBV5-5	TRBJ1-4	-	-	TGTGCCAGCAGCTTTGGGATATTTTTCGATCGTAATGAAAAACTGTTTTTT	CASSFGIFFDRNEKLFF
TRBV11-2	TRBJ2-3	medium-sized	TRBD1	TGTGCCAGCAGCTTAGGGGGACAGGGAGTTACGCAGTATTTT	CASSLGGQGVTQYF
TRBV6-5	TRBJ1-2	many	-	TGTGCCAGCAGTAGCAGGGGAACTTCCTACTATGGCTACACCTTC	CASSSRGTSYYGYTF
TRBV10-3	TRBJ2-5	few	-	TGTGCCATCAGTGAGTCAGGTTGGGGGCTTGAGACCCAGTACTTC	CAISESGWGLETQYF
TRBV5-1	TRBJ2-5	-	TRBD1	TGCGCCAGCAGCACAACCGGGACAGGGGGAGCGGAGACCCAGTACTTC	CASSTTGTGGAETQYF
TRBV4-1	TRBJ2-3	-	-	TGCGCCAGCAGCCAGATTCAGAGAGAAGAAGATACGCAGTATTTT	CASSQIQREEDTQYF
TRBV4-2	TRBJ2-1	-	-	TGTGCAAGCACTTCTGGGAGCTCGAACAGTGAGCAGTTCTTC	CASTSGSSNSEQFF
TRBV6-1	TRBJ1-4	-	-	TGTGCCAGCGGGGGGGTGCTGGATGAAAAACTGGTTTTC	CASGGVLDEKLVF
TRBV6-1	TRBJ2-7	-	-	TGTGCCAGCAGTGAAGGATTTAGGCGGGACTCCTACGAGCAGAACTTC	CASSEGFRRDSYEQNF
TRBV5-1	TRBJ2-7	many	-	TGTGCCAGCAGCTTAGGCCCCAGCTCCTACGAGCAGTACTTC	CASSLGPSSYEQYF
TRBV11-2	TRBJ1-1	-	-	TGTGCCAGCGGCGCAACGGGACCCAGTCCCTTTTTT	CASGATGPSPFF
TRBV6-1	TRBJ2-2	many	TRBD2	TGTGCCAGCAGAGATACGGGACTACCTCACACCGGGGAGCTGTTTTTT	CASRDTGLPHTGELFF
TRBV4-2	TRBJ2-4	once	-	TGTGCCAGCAGCCATCTTCAACAGGGAGCCAAAAACATTCAGTACTTC	CASSHLQQGAKNIQYF
TRBV11-3	TRBJ2-7	many	-	TGTGCCAGCAGCTTAAGGGGCGAACTTTACGAGCAGTACTTC	CASSLRGELYEQYF
TRBV10-3	TRBJ1-2	once	-	TGTGACATCAGCTGGGCCAGCGGCGGCTACACCTTC	CDISWASGGYTF
TRBV5-1	TRBJ2-7	once	-	TGCGCCAGCAGCCAGGGACTCCACGAGCAGTACTTC	CASSQGLHEQYF
TRBV28	TRBJ2-7	-	-	TGTGCCACAAATGGGGCGACCCCATCCTACAATGAGCAGTACTTC	CATNGATPSYNEQYF
TRBV29-1	TRBJ2-5	many	TRBD2	TGCAGCGTGGGACTAGAACAAGAGACCCAGTACTTC	CSVGLEQETQYF